This TCR beta chain was found in a study of regulatory T cells in long-lasting Graves disease. Sample time point: newly diagnosed GD, antithyroid drugs for less than 3 months. After RNA was extracted from PBMCs, the TCR library was made from it. V was pared by 2 bases and J by 10 bases, with 9 bases between. The CDR3 is 13 residues long. Germline V gene sequence: CDR1 SGHTA, CDR2 FQGNSA. CDR3 regions were amplified by Arm-PCR using iRepertoire HTBI primers to build TCR beta libraries. TCRdb redid the calling of the multiplex PCR reads with MiXCR, one entry per CDR3 protein. The profile shows about 430,000 distinct CDR3 sequences, 15% of them singletons. These data were likewise used in another study, on T cells in Graves' hyperthyroidism and ophthalmopathy. That source reports: Classification by a 13 V-J model distinguished ophthalmopathy from stable hyperthyroidism.

The chain uses TRBV7-2 and TRBJ1-6; no firm D call. This TCR was recovered from a woman aged 40-49 years with Graves disease. The sample in question was peripheral blood mononuclear cells (PBMCs), obtained at new diagnosis, from a patient treated with antithyroid drugs. The CDR3 reads CASSLKYGSPLHF. Here the CDR3 DNA reads TGTGCCAGCAGCTTAAAGTACGGATCACCCCTCCACTTT.